Listed below are T cell receptor beta chains from one sample, sequenced in a study of response to subunit inactivated influenza vaccine. From the RT-PCR reads, TCRdb called clonotypes with MiXCR, one entry per CDR3 protein. Here the sample spans approximately 730,000 distinct CDR3 sequences, about 15% being singletons. This sample comprised PBMCs from blood, obtained 14 days before vaccination. These TCRs come from a man aged 45 to 65 who received an inactivated influenza vaccine. The CDR3 runs from the conserved cysteine through the conserved F or W. D genes are given only for firm matches. Clone size is given for some rows only: seen once, a few or many times, or a class if the clone is expanded.

DNA: TGCGCCAGCAGGAGGACAGGGGATGATGAAAAACTGTTTTTT
CDR3: CASRRTGDDEKLFF
V: TRBV5-1
D: TRBD1
size: -
J: TRBJ1-4

DNA: TGCGCCAGCAGCCAATCGTTCGTCAAAGGACTAGCGGGAGGGGGCCCCTACGAGCAGTACTTC
CDR3: CASSQSFVKGLAGGGPYEQYF
V: TRBV4-1
D: TRBD2
size: -
J: TRBJ2-7

DNA: TGTGCCAGCAGCTTGACCGGGTTCTCTGGAAACACCATATATTTT
CDR3: CASSLTGFSGNTIYF
V: TRBV5-6
D: -
size: -
J: TRBJ1-3

DNA: TGTGCCAGCACCACAGGTGGTTCTCGGAATTCACCCCTCCACTTT
CDR3: CASTTGGSRNSPLHF
V: TRBV6-1
D: -
size: few
J: TRBJ1-6

DNA: TGCAGCGTTTGGACAGGGGGCTATAGGACTGAAGCTTTCTTT
CDR3: CSVWTGGYRTEAFF
V: TRBV29-1
D: TRBD1
size: -
J: TRBJ1-1

DNA: TGCGCCAGCAGCCAAGATAACCAGCAATGGCACGAGCAGTACTTC
CDR3: CASSQDNQQWHEQYF
V: TRBV4-3
D: -
size: -
J: TRBJ2-7

DNA: TGTGCCTGGTCCGATTACTCCCCTAGCGGGGACCCCTACGAGCAGTACTTC
CDR3: CAWSDYSPSGDPYEQYF
V: TRBV30
D: TRBD2
size: -
J: TRBJ2-7

DNA: TGTGCCAGCAGGTCGACAGGGAGCTCTGGAAACACCATATATTTT
CDR3: CASRSTGSSGNTIYF
V: TRBV6-1
D: TRBD1
size: -
J: TRBJ1-3

DNA: TGCAGCGACTACAGGGGGCTGGGCACTGAAGCTTTCTTT
CDR3: CSDYRGLGTEAFF
V: TRBV29-1
D: TRBD1
size: -
J: TRBJ1-1

DNA: TGTGCCAGCAGCGGGATCCGCCAAGAGACCCAGTACTTC
CDR3: CASSGIRQETQYF
V: TRBV7-8
D: -
size: -
J: TRBJ2-5

DNA: TGTGCCAGCAGCCAAGATCTGAGGGCTAGCGGACACAATGAGCAGTTCTTC
CDR3: CASSQDLRASGHNEQFF
V: TRBV4-2
D: TRBD2
size: few
J: TRBJ2-1

DNA: TGCAGTGCTCCCACCAGGACGTTGACAGGTGTGACTGAAGCTTTCTTT
CDR3: CSAPTRTLTGVTEAFF
V: TRBV20-1
D: -
size: -
J: TRBJ1-1

DNA: TGCGCCAGCAGTGAGCTAGCGGGAGGAGATACGCAGTATTTT
CDR3: CASSELAGGDTQYF
V: TRBV5-1
D: TRBD2
size: few
J: TRBJ2-3

DNA: TGCGCCAGCAGCTTGGGCGGGACAGGGGAAGAGACCCAGTACTTC
CDR3: CASSLGGTGEETQYF
V: TRBV5-1
D: TRBD1
size: few
J: TRBJ2-5

DNA: TGCGCCAGCAGCCAGAGGACTAGCGGCGCCTGGGATGAGCAGTTCTTC
CDR3: CASSQRTSGAWDEQFF
V: TRBV4-1
D: TRBD2
size: -
J: TRBJ2-1

DNA: TGCGCCAGCAGCCCCGGGACTAGCGGGGGCACCGGGGAGCTGTTTTTT
CDR3: CASSPGTSGGTGELFF
V: TRBV5-1
D: TRBD2
size: few
J: TRBJ2-2

DNA: TGTGCCAGCAGCTTAGGGGGGACGGTGGCATGGGAGCAGTACTTC
CDR3: CASSLGGTVAWEQYF
V: TRBV7-2
D: -
size: few
J: TRBJ2-7

DNA: TGCAGTGCTAGGGAAGGGGTAATCACTGAAGCTTTCTTT
CDR3: CSAREGVITEAFF
V: TRBV20-1
D: -
size: -
J: TRBJ1-1

DNA: TGTGCCAGCAGCTTCCGACCTAGCGGGGAAGTAAATGAGCAGTTCTTC
CDR3: CASSFRPSGEVNEQFF
V: TRBV11-2
D: TRBD2
size: -
J: TRBJ2-1

DNA: TGCGCCAGCAGCTTGGAGTTTTGGGGCTACGAGCAGTACTTC
CDR3: CASSLEFWGYEQYF
V: TRBV5-1
D: -
size: -
J: TRBJ2-7

DNA: TGCGCCAGCAGCTTGGGTGGTTCTAATGAAAAACTGTTTTTT
CDR3: CASSLGGSNEKLFF
V: TRBV5-1
D: -
size: many
J: TRBJ1-4

DNA: TGTGCCAGCAGCTTGTGGAGGGACGTATCCAATGAGCAGTTCTTC
CDR3: CASSLWRDVSNEQFF
V: TRBV5-6
D: -
size: -
J: TRBJ2-1

DNA: TGTGCCAGTACGGAGGCCGGGACGGAAAACACTGAAGCTTTCTTT
CDR3: CASTEAGTENTEAFF
V: TRBV19
D: -
size: many
J: TRBJ1-1

DNA: TGTGCCAGCAGCGGCGGGACTAGCGTGGAGACCCAGTACTTC
CDR3: CASSGGTSVETQYF
V: TRBV5-6
D: TRBD2
size: -
J: TRBJ2-5

DNA: TGTGCCAGCAGCTTACGCGGGGTGCACATTCAGTACTTC
CDR3: CASSLRGVHIQYF
V: TRBV7-2
D: -
size: -
J: TRBJ2-4

DNA: TGTGCCACCAGTACAGGGGGCCCCTCCTACGAGCAGTACTTC
CDR3: CATSTGGPSYEQYF
V: TRBV24-1
D: TRBD1
size: -
J: TRBJ2-7

DNA: TGTGCCAGCAGACTTGAGAACATTAATTCACCCCTCCACTTT
CDR3: CASRLENINSPLHF
V: TRBV27
D: -
size: -
J: TRBJ1-6

DNA: TGTGCCAGCAGCACCGGGTACAACGAGCAGTACTTC
CDR3: CASSTGYNEQYF
V: TRBV3-1
D: -
size: few
J: TRBJ2-7

DNA: TGTGCCAGCAGTTACCCCACTAGAGGGATCAATGAGCAGTTCTTC
CDR3: CASSYPTRGINEQFF
V: TRBV6-5
D: -
size: -
J: TRBJ2-1

DNA: TGTGCCAGCAGTGGTGGACTCAACCCTAATCAGCCCCAGCATTTT
CDR3: CASSGGLNPNQPQHF
V: TRBV12-3/TRBV12-4
D: -
size: -
J: TRBJ1-5

DNA: TGTGCCAGCAGCTTCCAGGGGTCGAACACTGAAGCTTTCTTT
CDR3: CASSFQGSNTEAFF
V: TRBV7-9
D: -
size: few
J: TRBJ1-1

DNA: TGCAGTGCTAGAGATCTAATAGAATCCTACGAGCAGTACTTC
CDR3: CSARDLIESYEQYF
V: TRBV20-1
D: -
size: -
J: TRBJ2-7

DNA: TGTGCCAGCAGTTATAGCCTAGCGGTTGGCGAAGATACGCAGTATTTT
CDR3: CASSYSLAVGEDTQYF
V: TRBV6-5
D: TRBD2
size: -
J: TRBJ2-3

DNA: TGCGCCAGCAGCCACGAAAGGGCTTCCCACGAGCAGTACTTC
CDR3: CASSHERASHEQYF
V: TRBV4-3
D: -
size: -
J: TRBJ2-7

DNA: TGTGCCAGCATCAAAGGGACAGCAAGAGAGCAGTTCTTC
CDR3: CASIKGTAREQFF
V: TRBV11-2
D: TRBD1
size: -
J: TRBJ2-1

DNA: TGTGCCAGCAGTTACACATCCTGGGACCGGGGGGGAGTAGGTGAGCAGTTCTTC
CDR3: CASSYTSWDRGGVGEQFF
V: TRBV6-2/TRBV6-3
D: TRBD2
size: few
J: TRBJ2-1

DNA: TGTGCCACGAGGGCAAACACTGAAGCTTTCTTT
CDR3: CATRANTEAFF
V: TRBV6-5
D: -
size: -
J: TRBJ1-1

DNA: TGTGCCAGCAGCTTAGTCCGGGGGGGCCGTACAGATACGCAGTATTTT
CDR3: CASSLVRGGRTDTQYF
V: TRBV7-2
D: TRBD2
size: few
J: TRBJ2-3

DNA: TGTGCCAGCAGTTCAAGACAGGGAGGCAGCACTGAAGCTTTCTTT
CDR3: CASSSRQGGSTEAFF
V: TRBV6-2/TRBV6-3
D: TRBD1
size: few
J: TRBJ1-1

DNA: TGTGCCAGCAGCCGGGGCGGGGGGGTGAACGGGGAGCTGTTTTTT
CDR3: CASSRGGGVNGELFF
V: TRBV12-3/TRBV12-4
D: TRBD2
size: few
J: TRBJ2-2

DNA: TGTGCCAGCAGCGGGACTTCTAGCACAGATACGCAGTATTTT
CDR3: CASSGTSSTDTQYF
V: TRBV12-3/TRBV12-4
D: -
size: many
J: TRBJ2-3

DNA: TGTGCCAGCAGTTTCCTTAACCTAGGTCCACGGCCTGGTGAAAAACTGTTTTTT
CDR3: CASSFLNLGPRPGEKLFF
V: TRBV12-3/TRBV12-4
D: -
size: -
J: TRBJ1-4

DNA: TGCAGCGTTGAAGAAAGGCTCACAGATACGCAGTATTTT
CDR3: CSVEERLTDTQYF
V: TRBV29-1
D: -
size: many
J: TRBJ2-3

DNA: TGCGCCAGCAGCCAAGTGGGCAGGGGGTTCTACGAGCAGTACTTC
CDR3: CASSQVGRGFYEQYF
V: TRBV4-3
D: TRBD1
size: many
J: TRBJ2-7

DNA: TGTGCCAGCAGCTATGGACAGCTCCGAGTTCCGAGAACCGGGGAGCTGTTTTTT
CDR3: CASSYGQLRVPRTGELFF
V: TRBV11-1
D: -
size: few
J: TRBJ2-2

DNA: TGCGCCAGCAGTGACTTCAGGGGACAGAGCAATCAGCCCCAGCATTTT
CDR3: CASSDFRGQSNQPQHF
V: TRBV10-1
D: TRBD1
size: -
J: TRBJ1-5